Reported below is one TCR beta chain. In this sample, this clonotype turned up once. What antigen it recognizes has not been identified. A much bigger clone sits one base away, suggesting this may be a read error. Because the CDR3 is missing its conserved closing phenylalanine or tryptophan, this is likely a read error. Donors were under 40 systemically healthy Caucasian individuals from Russia aged roughly 6 to 95 years. Each donor gave about 10 milliliters of peripheral blood, drawn into EDTA-treated Vacutainer tubes. Ficoll-Paque density-gradient centrifugation was used to isolate PBMCs, with at least 7 million per sample. Trizol reagent was used to extract total RNA from the PBMCs, yielding at least 5.5 micrograms per sample. Naive CD45RAhigh/CD27high T cell percentages were measured by flow cytometry on a PBMC aliquot from every donor. The CDR3 is 13 residues long, ends included. CDR3 DNA is the only sequence kept; it has 39 bases, read in frame from the first base. Taken from the germline V gene, the CDR1 and CDR2 loops are MNHNS and SASEGT. V is shortened by 5 bases, J by 2 bases, and the region joining them spans 10 bases.

This entry is derived from a study of blood T cells in healthy people across ages (dated by TCRdb to between 2014 and 2017). Looking at the study overall: In model experiments, roughly one uniquely barcoded TCR beta cDNA molecule per two T cells was captured by template switching. To track age-related changes in TCR beta repertoire diversity, the study relied on deep sequencing normalized with unique cDNA molecular identifiers. To avoid experimental bias, donors of different ages were distributed randomly across sequencing lanes. The donors were split into four age groups: young (average around 15 years), middle-aged (39), aged (roughly 60) and long-lived (under 85). Two additional independent replicas of 1 million unique cDNA reads from the same blood draw were analyzed for two donors (one aged 18 to 30 and one aged 80 or older).

The library came from 5' RACE. The reads were generated on an Illumina HiSeq 2500. A second PCR of about 6 to 11 cycles was performed with a sample-barcoded 5' primer and a J-beta primer mix. A template-switch 5' adaptor carrying 12 random nucleotides introduced a unique molecular identifier onto each TCR beta cDNA molecule. Each sample yielded at least 3 million CDR3-containing paired-end reads. First-strand cDNA was synthesized from all RNA with the Mint cDNA synthesis kit, primed by a TRBC-specific oligonucleotide. All cDNA was treated with uracil-DNA glycosylase and then went through a first 18-cycle PCR with the universal primers M1SS and BC2_uni_R. Concerning the study's data processing: Each sample was normalized by randomly selecting 1 million high-quality reads, each carrying a distinct molecular identifier. Reads with shared molecular identifiers were discarded instead of being binned into consensus sequences. MiTCR, run with a Q25 quality threshold and the strictest error-elimination algorithm, handled CDR3 identification, clonotype clustering and error correction. A nonparametric unseen species model with Euler transformation was used to estimate lower-bound total TCR beta diversity. The public reads were reprocessed in TCRdb via fastp at Q25 and MiXCR, keeping in-frame beta chains. Every entry covers one CDR3 protein and lists the most common genes and DNA from its rows. TCRdb's processing, not the authors' own work, is the source of the V and J calls. Counted in this sample were roughly 650,000 distinct CDR3 sequences; approximately 29% of them appeared once. Together, the top ten hold approximately 15% of the sample.

What the study reported, not specific to this receptor: Conclusive comparison of naive and antigen-experienced compartments was prevented by the profiling of bulk unsorted PBMCs. Estimates of total diversity based on one million sequenced T cells were regarded as lower bounds and as underestimates. Because donor CMV infection status was unknown, age-related changes in expanded clonotypes were potentially confounded. The long-lived group showed more naive CD4+ T cells, fewer expanded clones and increased TCR diversity than the aged group, suggesting age selection. Observed TCR beta diversity correlated strongly with the percentage of naive T cells measured by flow cytometry. Observed TCR beta diversity per million T cells fell roughly linearly with age, and a significant reduction was already apparent by age approximately 40.

The chain joins TRBV6-1 to TRBJ2-7, with the D gene not confidently named. This TCR derives from a woman over 75 in good health. Donor details come from another sample of the same person, matched by shared clones. The sequenced material came from blood. The nucleotide sequence is TGTGCCAGCAGTCGAAGCGCCCCCTACGAGCAGTACTCC. This sequence encodes CASSRSAPYEQYS.